This T cell receptor beta chain is from a study of T cell changes during pregnancy in multiple sclerosis. The repertoire was sequenced with immunoSEQ multiplex PCR; TCRdb's copy has only in-frame clones and lacks some. Of some 60,000 clones listed, 93% were seen once; the top ten hold approximately 1.7%. V was clipped by 0 bases and J by 4 bases, with 9 bases between them. The germline V gene encodes CDR1 SGHVS and CDR2 FQNEAQ. The CDR3 sequence is 14 residues long. Sequenced material: peripheral blood, taken after pregnancy. This chain uses TRBV7-8 with TRBJ1-2; D not resolved. This sequence originates from a female donor with multiple sclerosis, enrolled in a pregnancy study. DNA for the CDR3: TGTGCCAGCAGCTTAGCGGGCGTGGGCTATGGCTACACCTTC. Translated, it gives CASSLAGVGYGYTF. The variable domain in full, with the rest retrieved from reference TRBV7-8 and TRBJ1-2, is GAGVSQSPRYKVAKRGQDVALRCDPISGHVSLFWYQQALGQGPEFLTYFQNEAQLDKSGLPSDRFFAERPEGSVSTLKIQRTQQEDSAVYLCASSLAGVGYGYTFGSGTRLTVV.